These 3 T cell receptor beta chains originate from one sample sequenced in a study of tumor and adjacent non-tumor tissue in lung cancer (dated by TCRdb to 2016 to 2018). The library was built by means of multiplex PCR. The listed sequencing device is Illumina HiSeq 2500. TCRbeta libraries were constructed through three rounds of nested PCR with primers (Table S4) according to protocols modified from ARM-PCR. TCRdb cleaned the public reads at Q25 with fastp, built clones with MiXCR and kept in-frame beta chains. Every CDR3 protein is listed once, alongside the most common genes and DNA of its rows. The sample yields around 70,000 distinct CDR3 sequences; around 60% were counted once. The ten largest clones represent around 20% of the sample. Bulk unsorted tissue served as the source for RNA extraction, and RNA quality was assessed using a NanoDrop ND-1000 and an Agilent 2100. The material sequenced was lung tumor tissue. The receptors derive from a man aged 50-60 years with non-small cell lung cancer.

This clonotype was picked up a small number of times. The chain joins TRBV4-1 to TRBJ1-2; no clear D gene. Trimming stripped 4 bases from V and 8 bases from J, with 14 bases between. The CDR3 runs to 13 residues. Germline V gene data show CDR1 as MGHRA and CDR2 as YSYEKL. CDR3 region: CASSPRAFDGYTF. CDR3 DNA: TGCGCCAGCAGCCCCCGGGCCTTTGACGGCTACACCTTC.

Points on this clonotype: No conserved phenylalanine or tryptophan ends this CDR3, so it is likely a read error. The chain recombines TRBV28 with TRBJ1-5; D might be TRBD1 (5 bases). CDR1 and CDR2 (germline): MDHEN, SYDVKM. This CDR3 region has 17 residues. The CDR3 bases are TGTGTCAGCAGTTTAACGATAAGAAGGGGAGGTGATCAGCCCCAGCATGTT. It is translated as CVSSLTIRRGGDQPQHV.

As concerns this clonotype: A read error may produce the germline difference seen at one junction end. The J gene is TRBJ2-5, the V gene TRBV11-2, with TRBD2 matching over 7 bases. The length of the CDR3 is 15 residues. The germline V gene has CDR1 SGHAT and CDR2 FQNNGV. The CDR3 protein is CAGSLGGGGEKTQYF. Written as DNA, the CDR3 is TGTGCCGGCAGCTTAGGAGGTGGGGGGGAGAAGACCCAGTACTTC.